The rows below give T cell receptor beta chains drawn from one sample of a study of blood T cell repertoires in COVID-19. Profiling relied on immunoSEQ multiplex PCR, and the TCRdb table lists in-frame clones only, not all of them. The sample yields roughly 77,000 clones, under 80% seen once. Sequenced input: peripheral blood. These TCRs come from a human donor in a cohort sampled during active COVID-19. CDR3s include the opening cysteine and the closing phenylalanine or tryptophan. The order of the fields is J gene, clone size, V gene, D gene, CDR3 protein, CDR3 DNA. D genes are given only for firm matches. Clone size is not always given. Where it is, it says once, few, many or a class for expanded clones.

J: TRBJ2-5; size: -; V: TRBV7-6; D: -; CDR3: CASSFIFQGRETQYF; DNA: TGTGCCAGCAGCTTCATATTCCAGGGGCGGGAGACCCAGTACTTC
J: TRBJ1-5; size: -; V: TRBV6-1; D: -; CDR3: CASSESRAGGNQPQHF; DNA: TGTGCCAGCAGTGAATCACGCGCGGGGGGCAATCAGCCCCAGCATTTT
J: TRBJ1-2; size: -; V: TRBV10-2; D: -; CDR3: CARGGPTRGYGYTF; DNA: TGCGCCAGAGGGGGTCCGACACGGGGCTATGGCTACACCTTC
J: TRBJ2-5; size: -; V: TRBV7-2; D: TRBD2; CDR3: CASSPDVPGLAGRETQYF; DNA: TGTGCCAGCAGCCCAGACGTCCCGGGACTAGCGGGTAGAGAGACCCAGTACTTC
J: TRBJ1-6; size: -; V: TRBV3-1/TRBV3-2; D: -; CDR3: CASSPGQGGNSPLHF; DNA: TGTGCCAGCAGCCCGGGCCAGGGCGGCAATTCACCCCTCCACTTT
J: TRBJ2-7; size: few; V: TRBV5-8; D: TRBD1; CDR3: CASSSRQGPYEQYF; DNA: TGTGCCAGCAGCTCGCGACAGGGGCCCTACGAGCAGTACTTC
J: TRBJ2-5; size: -; V: TRBV19; D: TRBD2; CDR3: CASSRGGVEETQYF; DNA: TGTGCCAGTAGTCGGGGGGGCGTTGAAGAGACCCAGTACTTC
J: TRBJ1-1; size: -; V: TRBV5-1; D: -; CDR3: CASSLPGGTEAFF; DNA: TGCGCCAGCAGCTTGCCGGGGGGCACTGAAGCTTTCTTT
J: TRBJ2-1; size: -; V: TRBV6-2/TRBV6-3; D: TRBD2; CDR3: CASSYPSGGAFEQFF; DNA: TGTGCCAGCAGTTATCCTAGCGGGGGGGCCTTTGAGCAGTTCTTC
J: TRBJ2-7; size: once; V: TRBV7-2; D: TRBD2; CDR3: CASSFLAGKPYEQYF; DNA: TGTGCCAGCAGCTTCCTAGCGGGGAAACCCTACGAGCAGTACTTC
J: TRBJ2-2; size: -; V: TRBV11-2; D: -; CDR3: CASSPGNARPGELFF; DNA: TGTGCCAGCAGCCCCGGAAACGCTAGACCGGGGGAGCTGTTTTTT
J: TRBJ1-5; size: -; V: TRBV18; D: TRBD1; CDR3: CASSSDREQPQHF; DNA: TGTGCCAGCTCATCGGACAGGGAACAGCCCCAGCATTTT
J: TRBJ2-7; size: -; V: TRBV27; D: TRBD1; CDR3: CASRGQLNSYEQYF; DNA: TGTGCCAGCAGGGGACAGCTTAACTCCTACGAGCAGTACTTC
J: TRBJ1-4; size: -; V: TRBV30; D: -; CDR3: CAWSVRSGRGKKLFF; DNA: TGTGCCTGGAGTGTACGGAGCGGACGAGGGAAAAAACTGTTTTTT
J: TRBJ2-7; size: -; V: TRBV18; D: TRBD2; CDR3: CASSEQRGGREQYF; DNA: TGTGCCAGTTCCGAGCAGCGGGGGGGCCGGGAGCAGTACTTC
J: TRBJ1-2; size: -; V: TRBV19; D: -; CDR3: CASSIGQGRGYTF; DNA: TGTGCCAGTAGTATCGGGCAGGGGAGAGGCTACACCTTC
J: TRBJ1-1; size: -; V: TRBV19; D: -; CDR3: CASSMARLMNTEAFF; DNA: TGTGCCAGTAGTATGGCCAGACTGATGAACACTGAAGCTTTCTTT
J: TRBJ2-7; size: -; V: TRBV21-1; D: -; CDR3: CASSDRDSSYEQYF; DNA: TGTGCCAGCAGCGACCGGGACAGCTCCTACGAGCAGTACTTC
J: TRBJ2-5; size: -; V: TRBV6-5; D: -; CDR3: CASSSRQVQETQYF; DNA: TGTGCCAGCAGTTCTCGACAGGTCCAAGAGACCCAGTACTTC
J: TRBJ1-1; size: -; V: TRBV9; D: -; CDR3: CASSVVFEGNTEAFF; DNA: TGTGCCAGCAGCGTAGTATTTGAGGGGAACACTGAAGCTTTCTTT
J: TRBJ1-6; size: -; V: TRBV12-3/TRBV12-4; D: TRBD1; CDR3: CASSSDRGSPLHF; DNA: TGTGCCAGCAGTTCCGACAGGGGCTCACCCCTCCACTTT